One sample yielded the 6 T cell receptor beta chains listed below, sequenced in a study of blood T cell repertoires in COVID-19. The assay was immunoSEQ multiplex PCR, and TCRdb's table has in-frame clones only and misses some. The sample consists of more than 150,000 clones, more than 75% of them appearing once. Material for sequencing was peripheral blood. These TCRs come from a woman in her seventies with COVID-19, enrolled during active disease.

The genes are TRBV7-9 and TRBJ1-2, with D uncertain. Trimming left V 4 bases short and J 6 bases short, with 6 bases between. Germline V CDR1 and CDR2: SEHNR, FQNEAQ (reference sequence). The CDR3 sequence is 11 residues long. The CDR3 reads CASSSRDGYTF. The CDR3 coding sequence is TGTGCCAGCAGCTCCCGGGATGGCTACACCTTC.

The V and J genes are TRBV5-5 and TRBJ2-5, with D maybe TRBD1 (5 bases). This CDR3 is 14 amino acids long. Trimming stripped 4 bases from V and 2 bases from J, with 12 bases between. The germline gives CDR1 SGHKS, CDR2 YYEKEE (reference sequence). The DNA for the CDR3 is TGTGCCAGCAGCCACCCGACAGATCAAGAGACCCAGTACTTC. It yields the protein CASSHPTDQETQYF.

This chain joins TRBV30 and TRBJ2-5, with TRBD2 matching over 13 bases. CDR3 size: 16 residues. Germline-derived CDR1 and CDR2 are GTSNPN and SVGIG (reference sequence). V was clipped by 0 bases and J by 4 bases; unmatched bases: 5. CDR3 DNA sequence: TGTGCCTGGAGTGTACCCGGACTAGCGGGAGCAGAGACCCAGTACTTC. As protein: CAWSVPGLAGAETQYF.

This chain uses TRBV20-1 with TRBJ1-1; D gene uncertain. The CDR3 is made up of 11 amino acids. CDR1 and CDR2 from the germline V gene are DFQATT and SNEGSKA (reference sequence). V lost 6 bases and J 8 bases, leaving 13 bases between the germline ends. CDR3 nucleotide sequence: TGCAGTGCCTTAGAGGTGTGGGAAGCTTTCTTT. Its protein is CSALEVWEAFF.

This clone has more than one count but fewer than ten. The chain links TRBV21-1 to TRBJ2-7; TRBD2, the table's D call, was not compared with the DNA. TRBV21-1 is listed as a pseudogene. The CDR3 covers 14 residues. CDR3 protein: CASSRGGPLYEQYF. The DNA of the CDR3 is TGTGCCAGCAGCAGGGGAGGGCCCCTCTACGAGCAGTACTTC.

CDR3 loop: CASSLSGGPYGYTF. The CDR3 coding sequence is TGTGCCAGCAGTTTATCGGGAGGGCCCTATGGCTACACCTTC. The gene calls are TRBV27 and TRBJ1-2; D gene ambiguous. Trimming removed 0 bases from V and 4 bases from J, with 9 bases in between. This CDR3 has 14 amino acids. Germline assignment: CDR1 MNHEY and CDR2 SMNVEV (reference sequence).